This T cell receptor (beta chain) was identified during a study of tissue T cells after allogeneic stem cell transplantation. Turning to the study itself: Pathologist H&E review favored samples with visible lymphocytes for sequencing among multiple samples.

CDR3 length equals 18 residues. V dropped 0 bases and J dropped 4 bases, with 18 bases sitting between them. CDR1 and CDR2 (germline): LGHNA, YNFKEQ. TCRdb's table, derived via immunoSEQ multiplex PCR, lists solely in-frame clones and lacks some. The sample lists over 2,000 clones; approximately 63% were seen once. Points on this clone: Its antigen is as yet unknown.

Notes on the study in general: This small cohort was clinically heterogeneous, and sampling depth was a limitation. Shared clones across patients were few; motif clustering revealed tissue-specific shared signatures.

Adult allogeneic hematopoietic cell transplant recipients with steroid-refractory graft-versus-host disease were prospectively enrolled for research autopsy. The chain has TRBV4-2 and TRBJ2-2; perhaps TRBD1 as D (6 bases). The sample here was ileal tissue, taken at autopsy. The TCR comes from a male patient of 60 years or more with steroid-refractory graft-versus-host disease after an allogeneic stem cell transplant. The T cells may come from the graft donor. The CDR3 spells CASSQDQPDRSGTGELFF. DNA for the CDR3: TGTGCCAGCAGCCAAGATCAACCAGACAGGTCAGGCACCGGGGAGCTGTTTTTT.